The clone carrying this T cell receptor (beta chain) was seen ten or more times. The target antigen is unknown. The data stem from a study of T cells in Graves' hyperthyroidism and ophthalmopathy. Authors of the study amplified TCR beta CDR3 regions from RNA transcripts. HTBI primers were employed in a first-round RT-PCR of the TCR CDR3. TCRdb itself ran the multiplex PCR reads through MiXCR, one entry per CDR3 protein. This sample has about 300,000 distinct CDR3 sequences, with approximately 12% found just once. This CDR3 is built from 15 residues. The V end lost 1 base, the J end lost 2 bases, and 8 bases lay between the germline ends. Germline V gene lookup returns CDR1 LGHDT and CDR2 YNNKEL (reference sequence). Study results and caveats: The model foresaw ophthalmopathy a median 6.5 months prior to onset. Peripheral blood also featured most of the thyroid clonotypes expanded above 0.001.

V is TRBV3-1 and J is TRBJ2-2; D call uncertain. The receptor's source is a woman aged 25-40 years with Graves' hyperthyroidism that later progressed to Graves' ophthalmopathy. Sequencing was done on a sample of blood. CDR3 coding DNA: TGTGCCAGCAGCCAAGGTCGCTCAAACACCGGGGAGCTGTTTTTT. It yields the protein CASSQGRSNTGELFF.